This T cell receptor beta chain was observed in a study of blood T cell repertoires in COVID-19. Study summary: Italy, Spain and the United States were the sources of the convalescent and acute COVID-19 samples.

V lost 1 base to trimming and J lost 5 bases, with 17 bases between them. The germline V gene has CDR1 SGHTA and CDR2 FQGTGA. There are 17 residues in the CDR3. Patients at the Seattle site were enrolled during active infection and followed longitudinally. The repertoire was sequenced with immunoSEQ multiplex PCR; TCRdb's copy has only in-frame clones and lacks some. Counted here are about 110,000 clones, less than 80% occurring once; the ten biggest clones make up more than 5.5%. Sequencing was carried out using peripheral blood. This TCR derives from a man aged 80 or over with COVID-19, enrolled during active disease. This chain connects TRBV7-3 to TRBJ2-2; possibly TRBD2 for D (6 bases). Here the CDR3 reads CASSLISAGRGTGELFF. CDR3 DNA: TGTGCCAGCAGCTTAATCTCTGCGGGACGAGGTACCGGGGAGCTGTTTTTT.